This T cell receptor beta chain is drawn from a study of T cell responses to AZD1222 COVID-19 vaccine (dated by TCRdb to the early 2020s). For the study in its entirety: A total of 230 to 250 trial participants underwent TCR sequencing, of whom 207 received two doses of AZD1222 and about 25 received two doses of the MenACWY control vaccine. Trial participants were enrolled by age into subgroups of 18-55, 56-69 and 70-plus years, and around 150, 28 and 57 TCR-sequenced participants, respectively, were included in these subgroups. The paper as a whole reports these results and caveats: A significant rise in spike-specific TCR breadth and depth was observed after two AZD1222 doses relative to day 0 and relative to MenACWY recipients. The whole spike protein was spanned by vaccine-associated CD4 TCRs, and dominant responses were seen in regions 160-218 and 743-854. Participants were mostly white British, with more females than males. The authors suggested clonal diversity may have been underestimated. Because no day 14 peak-response samples were available, the repertoires could be characterized only after the peak T cell response. Reportedly, close to half of the unique spike-specific TCRs recognized epitopes lying outside the regions that are mutated in the B.1.351 and B.1.1.7 variants. In the small 56-69-year group, the increase in depth fell short of significance, most likely because of low power. Conclusions about previously exposed vaccinees are limited because only a handful of AZD1222 recipients were SARS-CoV-2 seropositive at baseline.

The CDR3 regions of human TCRbeta chains were subjected to immunosequencing. The paper's data handling went like this. Repertoire TCRs were matched against a reference library of SARS-CoV-2-specific TCRs generated with the MIRA antigen-specificity platform. Breadth was defined as the fraction of unique TCRs that were SARS-CoV-2-associated. Depth was defined as the fraction of total T cells that were SARS-CoV-2-associated. Using the MIRA data, every spike-specific TCR was mapped to the spike region that the TCR reacted to and assigned to either a CD4 or a CD8 class. Log10-transformed breadth and depth values were compared by one-way ANOVA with Sidak's multiple comparisons tests. What TCRdb holds here is the immuneACCESS table cut down to in-frame rearrangements. Part of the clones is not present; checked against another copy, under half of the missing clones reflect an unresolved V gene, and the others are unexplained. The DNA gave D and trimming, while V, J and clone size come from that table. For this sample the table gives around 100,000 clones, of which around 87% were detected only once. Just over 4% of the sample belongs to the ten largest clones.

At the junction V is shortened by 0 bases and J by 6 bases, with 9 bases in between. CDR1 and CDR2 (SGHAT, FQNNGV) derive from the germline V gene. The CDR3 covers 14 residues, taking in both the cysteine and the phenylalanine. The read is trimmed to its CDR3 DNA, 42 bases read in frame from base 1. In regard to this clone: It lacks a known antigen. Per-base qualities were not stored, and no clone one base away is much larger.

The time point label corresponds to: baseline before first vaccination. The treatment or condition label of this sample denotes: meningococcal conjugate vaccine given as trial control. Vaccinee samples were obtained from the UK trials COV001 and COV002, which included a single-blind randomized controlled phase 2/3 trial of AZD1222 (ChAdOx1 nCoV-19) in healthy adults. For TCRbeta chain sequencing, PBMC samples from trial participants were taken at day 0 and at day 28 after the second dose. The TCR originated in an adult in good health. This chain is built from TRBV11-2 and TRBJ1-5, with TRBD1 as a weak D call on 5 bases. The sequenced sample was peripheral blood, obtained on day 0 of MenACWY control vaccination. The DNA sequence reads TGTGCCAGCAGCTTAGACAGGGCGGGTCAGCCCCAGCATTTT. This encodes CASSLDRAGQPQHF.